Below, 24 T cell receptor beta chains from the same sample are listed, as sequenced in a study of glioma-infiltrating T cells after dendritic cell vaccination. Regarding time point: after dendritic cell vaccination, including at tumor progression/relapse. Using immunoSEQ multiplex PCR, the repertoire was profiled, and TCRdb retains in-frame clones only, with some absent. The sample lists around 100,000 clones, around 86% occurring once. The sequencing used blood, collected after dendritic cell vaccination. The source is a human donor with glioblastoma.

The rearrangement uses TRBV14 and TRBJ1-1; 8 bases agree with TRBD1. Germline trimming cut 3 bases from V and 2 bases from J; bases unmatched to any gene: 2. Germline loops: CDR1 SGHDN, CDR2 FVKESK. The CDR3 has 14 residues. CDR3 amino acids: CASSHRGRNTEAFF. The CDR3 bases are TGTGCCAGCAGCCACAGGGGGCGAAACACTGAAGCTTTCTTT. The variable domain in full, with the rest retrieved from reference TRBV14 and TRBJ1-1, is EAGVTQFPSHSVIEKGQTVTLRCDPISGHDNLYWYRRVMGKEIKFLLHFVKESKQDESGMPNNRFLAERTGGTYSTLKVQPAELEDSGVYFCASSHRGRNTEAFFGQGTRLTVV.

The chain couples TRBV6-1 to TRBJ2-7; TRBD1 matches 8 bases. After removal of 10 bases from V and 5 bases from J, the junction contained 16 bases not matched to a gene. The germline V gene has CDR1 MNHNS and CDR2 SASEGT. The CDR3 contains 15 residues. CDR3 protein: CAISPGRTGLNEQYF. DNA for the CDR3: TGTGCCATCTCACCGGGGCGGACAGGGCTAAACGAGCAGTACTTC.

The V call is TRBV19, the J call TRBJ1-5; 7 nucleotides line up with TRBD1. The germline gives CDR1 LNHDA, CDR2 SQIVND (reference sequence). V trimming: 7 bases; J trimming: 4 bases; junction bases outside the gene matches: 7. There are 14 residues in the CDR3. Here the CDR3 reads CASNRGGDNQPQHF. The CDR3 bases are TGTGCCAGTAACAGGGGTGGGGATAATCAGCCCCAGCATTTT.

The chain combines TRBV7-8 with TRBJ2-7; 14 bases agree with TRBD2. In germline, CDR1 is SGHVS, CDR2 FQNEAQ. CDR3 length: 16 amino acids. After removal of 1 base from V and 3 bases from J, the junction contained 2 bases not matched to a gene. The CDR3 reads CASSLGTSGGYYEQYF. CDR3 DNA sequence: TGTGCCAGCAGCTTAGGGACTAGCGGGGGGTACTACGAGCAGTACTTC.

This clone appeared once. The chain is built from TRBV7-4 and TRBJ1-2, with D possibly being TRBD1 (5 bases). From germline, CDR1 is SGHVT and CDR2 SQSDAQ. The CDR3 is 14 residues long. V lost 2 bases and J lost 6, with 13 bases in between. DNA for the CDR3: TGTGCCAGCAGCTTATACCGGGGGTTAGATGGCTACACCTTC. This codes for CASSLYRGLDGYTF.

The chain joins TRBV7-3 to TRBJ1-1; D gene ambiguous. V lost 5 bases and J 5 bases, leaving 18 bases between the germline ends. The CDR3 extends over 15 amino acids. Germline CDR1 SGHTA, CDR2 FQGTGA. Here the CDR3 reads CASSLGPDGGTEAFF. DNA for the CDR3: TGTGCCAGCAGCCTCGGCCCGGACGGAGGGACTGAAGCTTTCTTT.

The chain's CDR3 is CASQQQDREHGYTF. CDR3 bases: TGTGCCAGTCAGCAACAGGACAGGGAACATGGCTACACCTTC. V usage is TRBV7-9 and J usage is TRBJ1-2; 8 bases are a match to TRBD1. V shed 9 bases and J 6 bases; nucleotides not matched to a gene: 12. The CDR3 is 14 residues long. Germline V gene data show CDR1 as SEHNR and CDR2 as FQNEAQ (reference sequence).

This clone appeared a few times. The genes are TRBV15 and TRBJ1-2; D is uncertain. The CDR3 is 14 amino acids. Germline CDR1 is LNHNV and CDR2 is YYDKDF (reference sequence). V gave up 0 bases and J gave up 8 bases, with 13 bases separating them. The CDR3 is CATSRDQAGEGYTF. The CDR3 nucleotides read TGTGCCACCAGCAGAGATCAGGCGGGCGAGGGCTACACCTTC.

The chain has TRBV28 and TRBJ1-1; 8 bases are shared with TRBD1. The CDR3 covers 14 residues. Losses at the gene ends were 1 base for V and 8 bases for J; bases not matched to a gene: 6. Germline V gene lookup returns CDR1 MDHEN and CDR2 SYDVKM. In nucleotides, the CDR3 is TGTGCCAGCAGTTTATTAGGGACAGGTCTCGAAGCTTTCTTT. Translated, it gives CASSLLGTGLEAFF.

CDR3 bases: TGTGCCAGCAGCATCCTTTCTGGGGCCAACGTCCTGACTTTC. This translates into CASSILSGANVLTF. The rearrangement joins TRBV7-2 to TRBJ2-6; D is unresolved. Trimming removed 5 bases from V and 1 base from J, with 6 bases in between. CDR3 length: 14 amino acids. CDR1 is SGHTA, CDR2 FQGNSA, per germline.

This chain connects TRBV29-1 to TRBJ2-5, with TRBD2 matching over 14 bases. Trimming removed 6 bases from V and 1 base from J; junction bases left unmatched: 4. This CDR3 comprises 15 residues. Germline CDR1 reads SQVTM; CDR2 reads ANQGSEA. CDR3 nucleotide sequence: TGCAGCGTGAGGACTAGCGGGGGGCCCCAAGAGACCCAGTACTTC. Translating it yields CSVRTSGGPQETQYF.

This clone was observed a few times. This sequence joins TRBV5-6 and TRBJ1-1; TRBD1 matches at 8 bases. V gave up 3 bases and J gave up 0 bases; unmatched junction bases: 4. The V gene's germline CDR1 is SGHDT and CDR2 YYEEEE. This CDR3 has 15 residues. The CDR3 sequence: CASSWTGHMNTEAFF. For the CDR3, the DNA is TGTGCCAGCAGCTGGACAGGGCACATGAACACTGAAGCTTTCTTT.

Worth noting for this clone: Germline is not matched at one junction end, which may reflect a read error. This chain joins TRBV7-7 and TRBJ2-7; TRBD1 matches 8 bases. CDR1 is SSHAT and CDR2 is FNYEAQ in the germline V gene (reference sequence). There are 12 residues in the CDR3. CDR3 in DNA: TGTGCTAGCAGCGATGACAGGGGCGAGCAGTACTTC. Translating it yields CASSDDRGEQYF.

This clone has more than one count but fewer than ten. The rearrangement uses TRBV2 and TRBJ1-3; a possible D gene is TRBD1 (6 bases). The ends were cut back, 6 bases at V and 8 bases at J, with 14 bases in the middle. The CDR3 has 13 amino acids. CDR1 SNHLY and CDR2 FYNNEI come from the germline V gene. CDR3: CASRGTPGDTIYF. Written as DNA, the CDR3 is TGTGCCAGCAGAGGGACACCCGGGGACACCATATATTTT. The whole variable domain, remainder taken from reference TRBV2 and TRBJ1-3, is EPEVTQTPSHQVTQMGQEVILRCVPISNHLYFYWYRQILGQKVEFLVSFYNNEISEKSEIFDDQFSVERPDGSNFTLKIRSTKLEDSAMYFCASRGTPGDTIYFGEGSWLTVV.

The genes are TRBV2 and TRBJ1-6; D is uncertain. Germline assignment: CDR1 SNHLY and CDR2 FYNNEI. Trimming took off 4 bases at V and 7 bases at J, with 8 bases between the two ends. The CDR3 covers 13 residues. CDR3 protein: CASSVAGNSPLHF. The CDR3, as DNA: TGTGCCAGCAGTGTTGCAGGCAATTCACCCCTCCACTTT.

This clone turned up a few times. The chain uses TRBV6-1 and TRBJ1-1, with a possible D match to TRBD1 (5 bases). The V end lost 6 bases, the J end lost 11 bases, and 16 bases lay between the germline ends. CDR1 and CDR2 (germline): MNHNS, SASEGT. The CDR3 loop spans 12 amino acids. This CDR3 reads CASRRDLMDAFF. CDR3 nucleotides: TGTGCCAGCAGGCGGGACCTTATGGATGCTTTCTTT.

The chain joins TRBV5-1 to TRBJ1-1, with D possibly being TRBD1 (6 bases). Trimming left V 6 bases short and J 1 base short, with 19 bases between. This CDR3 is 16 amino acids long. Germline CDR1 SGHRS, CDR2 YFSETQ. CDR3 loop: CASTPGGARGNTEAFF. Here the CDR3 DNA reads TGCGCCAGCACCCCGGGGGGGGCAAGAGGGAACACTGAAGCTTTCTTT.

The V call is TRBV12-5, the J call TRBJ1-3; 9 bases map to TRBD1. Germline lookup yields CDR1 LGHNT and CDR2 FRNRAP. The CDR3 sequence is 20 residues long. V lost 4 bases to trimming and J lost 1 base; unmatched junction nucleotides: 17. The CDR3 bases are TGTGCTAGTGGTTCCACCCCGACGGGACAGGGCCGGTTGTCTGGAAACACCATATATTTT. Amino acid sequence: CASGSTPTGQGRLSGNTIYF.

The chain combines TRBV5-8 with TRBJ1-6; D remains unclear. The CDR3 loop spans 14 amino acids. Per germline, CDR1 SGHTS and CDR2 YDEGEE. Trimming took 0 bases from V and 5 from J, leaving 6 bases between them. The CDR3 DNA reads as TGTGCCAGCAGCTTGGCCGGGGATAATTCACCCCTCCACTTT. This codes for CASSLAGDNSPLHF.

A single count supports this clone. V gene TRBV9 combines with J gene TRBJ2-3, with D possibly TRBD2 on 5 matching bases. The germline V and J ends were trimmed by 0 bases and 2 bases, with 19 bases remaining between them. The CDR3 contains 18 residues. Per the germline V gene, CDR1 is SGDLS and CDR2 is YYNGEE. CDR3 in amino acids: CASSVEPLLSGLTDTQYF. In nucleotides, the CDR3 is TGTGCCAGCAGCGTAGAGCCGCTGTTGAGCGGACTCACAGATACGCAGTATTTT.

Here the CDR3 reads CASSSTGGDIEAFF. The CDR3 DNA reads TGCGCCAGCAGCTCGACAGGGGGCGACATTGAAGCTTTCTTT. This chain connects TRBV5-1 to TRBJ1-1; the match to TRBD1 covers 10 bases. The CDR3 runs to 14 residues. Looked up from germline, CDR1 is SGHRS and CDR2 is YFSETQ. Trimming at V came to 3 bases and at J to 7 bases, leaving 6 bases not matched to a gene.

This clone was recorded once. The chain links TRBV7-9 to TRBJ1-6; D gene unclear. The CDR3 is made up of 13 amino acids. V lost 4 bases, J lost 14 bases, and 15 bases lay in between. From germline, CDR1 is SEHNR and CDR2 FQNEAQ (reference sequence). CDR3 region: CASSYELTSALHF. In DNA form, the CDR3 reads TGTGCCAGCAGCTACGAACTAACTAGTGCCCTCCACTTT.

About this clone: The same CDR3 arises from other DNA sequences in this sample as well. The genes are TRBV2 and TRBJ1-2; TRBD1 matches at 9 bases. Germline V lookup: CDR1 SNHLY, CDR2 FYNNEI. The J segment lost 6 bases and the V segment lost 6 bases, leaving 8 bases of the junction unmatched. This CDR3 spans 14 amino acids. The CDR3 region has the DNA TGTGCCAGCAGCGGGAGAAGGACAGGGGATGGCTACACCTTC. Protein product: CASSGRRTGDGYTF.

The CDR3 spells CASSVEGTEALHF. DNA for the CDR3: TGTGCCAGCAGCGTAGAGGGGACAGAGGCCCTCCACTTT. The rearrangement joins TRBV9 to TRBJ1-6, with TRBD1 identical over 7 bases. There are 13 residues in the CDR3. V trimming: 0 bases; J trimming: 14 bases; junction bases outside the gene matches: 5. Looked up from germline, CDR1 is SGDLS and CDR2 is YYNGEE.